A single sample gave rise to the 3 T cell receptor beta chains below, sequenced in a study of early T cells in non-severe SARS-CoV-2 infection. TCRdb reanalysed the 5' RACE reads using MiXCR and keeps one entry per CDR3 protein. The repertoire consists of some 46,000 distinct CDR3 sequences, with roughly 9.3% occurring once and the leading ten covering 15%. Sequencing was done on a sample of whole blood. These receptors came from an adult who was a healthcare worker with PCR-confirmed SARS-CoV-2 infection or an uninfected control (not recorded which).

This clonotype was counted many times. The V gene is TRBV10-3, the J gene TRBJ2-1, with D uncertain. Germline-derived CDR1 and CDR2 are ENHRY and SYGVKD. Trimming pared 0 bases from V and 4 bases from J, leaving 4 bases between. There are 13 residues in the CDR3. CDR3 nucleotide sequence: TGTGCCATCAGTGAGTCTACTTACAATGAGCAGTTCTTC. Translating it yields CAISESTYNEQFF.

Ten or more counts support this clonotype. The chain recombines TRBV6-6 with TRBJ1-6; D uncertain. Germline V gives CDR1 MNHNY, CDR2 SVGAGI (reference sequence). V lost 8 bases to trimming and J lost 9 bases, with 8 bases between them. This CDR3 comprises 11 residues. The CDR3: CASRGSSPLHF. The CDR3 DNA reads as TGTGCCAGCCGTGGAAGTTCACCCCTCCACTTT.

V and J are TRBV6-2 or TRBV6-3 and TRBJ2-7; unclear D gene. Germline assignment: CDR1 MNHEY and CDR2 SVGEGT. V lost 2 bases to trimming and J lost 7 bases, with 12 bases between them. The CDR3 sequence is 13 residues long. The CDR3 loop reads CASSYMRPGEQYF. The CDR3 DNA is TGTGCCAGCAGTTACATGCGCCCTGGGGAGCAGTACTTC.